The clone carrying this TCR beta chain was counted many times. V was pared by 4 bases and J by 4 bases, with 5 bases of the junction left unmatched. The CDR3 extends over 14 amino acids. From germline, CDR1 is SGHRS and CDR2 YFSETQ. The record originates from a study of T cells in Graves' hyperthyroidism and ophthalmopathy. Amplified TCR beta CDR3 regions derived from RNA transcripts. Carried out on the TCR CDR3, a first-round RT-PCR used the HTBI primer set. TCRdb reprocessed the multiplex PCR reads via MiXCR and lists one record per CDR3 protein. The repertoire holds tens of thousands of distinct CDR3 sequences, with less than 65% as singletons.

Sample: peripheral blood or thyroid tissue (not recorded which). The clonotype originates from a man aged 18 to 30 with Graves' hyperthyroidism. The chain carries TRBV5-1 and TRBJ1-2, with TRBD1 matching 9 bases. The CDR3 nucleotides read TGCGCCAGCAGCCCAGGACAGGGGCTCTATGGCTACACCTTC. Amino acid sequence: CASSPGQGLYGYTF.